This entry lists 15 T cell receptor beta chains sequenced from one sample in a study of cytomegalovirus exposure and HLA in healthy donors. Primers: 60 Vbeta forward and 13 Jbeta reverse. Produced via immunoSEQ multiplex PCR; TCRdb's table is partial and in-frame only. The table includes 100,000 to 150,000 clones, about 80% detected once. The sample consisted of PBMCs. The receptors originated from a woman aged 50 to 60 in good health and CMV-seropositive.

The chain joins TRBV30 to TRBJ2-7; 8 nucleotides align to TRBD1. Germline assignment: CDR1 GTSNPN and CDR2 SVGIG (reference sequence). This CDR3 comprises 15 residues. Trimming cost V 4 bases and J 2 bases; bases outside gene matches: 10. CDR3 residues: CAWIEKDRATYEQYF. As DNA, the CDR3 is TGTGCCTGGATCGAAAAGGACAGGGCTACCTACGAGCAGTACTTC.

The V call is TRBV6-5, the J call TRBJ2-7; 9 bases are a match to TRBD1. The junction had 4 bases not matched to a gene; V was cut back by 0 bases and J by 4 bases. The CDR3 runs 15 residues. CDR1 is MNHEY, CDR2 SVGAGI, per germline. The CDR3 is CASSYSRQGGYEQYF. CDR3 DNA: TGTGCCAGCAGTTACTCGAGACAGGGGGGGTACGAGCAGTACTTC.

The chain links TRBV6-1 to TRBJ1-5; no definite D call. V was cut by 2 bases and J by 7 bases, with 9 bases left in between. This CDR3 is built from 13 residues. Germline V gene data show CDR1 as MNHNS and CDR2 as SASEGT. CDR3 sequence (DNA): TGTGCCAGCAGTGAAATGATAGTCCAGCCCCAGCATTTT. Amino acids: CASSEMIVQPQHF.

The chain is built from TRBV5-6 and TRBJ2-3; maybe TRBD2 (6 bases). V was pared by 4 bases and J by 0 bases, with 15 bases between. Germline V CDR1 and CDR2: SGHDT, YYEEEE. The CDR3 has 16 residues. CDR3 in amino acids: CASSPMGLASTDTQYF. CDR3 nucleotide sequence: TGTGCCAGCAGCCCCATGGGACTGGCAAGCACAGATACGCAGTATTTT.

Comment on this clone: A read error may account for a junction end that differs from germline. The CDR3 bases are TGCGCCAGCAGCTACCGACAGGGGGCTCAATCCTCCAATGAGCAGTTCTTC. Translated: CASSYRQGAQSSNEQFF. This chain joins TRBV5-1 and TRBJ2-1, with TRBD1 matching 10 bases. Germline loops: CDR1 SGHRS, CDR2 YFSETQ. The CDR3 contains 17 residues.

This clone is a singleton in its sample. The J gene is TRBJ2-1, the V gene TRBV4-3, with D tentatively TRBD2 (5 bases). Germline V lookup: CDR1 LGHNA, CDR2 YSLEER. Trimming removed 1 base from V and 0 bases from J, with 7 bases in between. This CDR3 region has 15 residues. CDR3 DNA sequence: TGCGCCAGCAGCCAAGTAACTAGCTCCTACAATGAGCAGTTCTTC. Protein: CASSQVTSSYNEQFF.

The CDR3 spells CASSEGQGVQPQHF. CDR3 coding DNA: TGTGCCAGCAGTGAGGGACAGGGGGTCCAGCCCCAGCATTTT. The chain links TRBV2 to TRBJ1-5; 11 bases line up with TRBD1. CDR3 size: 14 residues. The V segment lost 3 bases and the J segment 7 bases; nucleotides outside the gene matches: 2. CDR1 is SNHLY, CDR2 FYNNEI, per germline.

The rearrangement links TRBV7-8 to TRBJ1-4; 9 bases align to TRBD1. Unmatched junction bases numbered 7, after V lost 3 bases and J lost 8 bases. The germline V gene encodes CDR1 SGHVS and CDR2 FQNEAQ. This CDR3 region has 15 residues. For the CDR3, the DNA is TGTGCCAGCAGCTTCCAGACAGGGGGAAGGGAAAAACTGTTTTTT. Residues: CASSFQTGGREKLFF.

The chain has TRBV10-3 and TRBJ2-3; 10 bases are a match to TRBD2. Per the germline V gene, CDR1 is ENHRY and CDR2 is SYGVKD. The V and J ends lost 8 bases and 4 bases, in that order; junction bases with no gene match: 6. This CDR3 comprises 14 residues. The CDR3 spells CAIGLAGVADTQYF. CDR3 in DNA: TGTGCCATCGGGCTAGCGGGAGTTGCAGATACGCAGTATTTT.

V gene TRBV4-3 combines with J gene TRBJ1-5, with D hard to call. Trimming took off 0 bases at V and 0 bases at J, with 12 bases between the two ends. CDR3 length: 17 amino acids. CDR1 is LGHNA, CDR2 YSLEER, per germline. The CDR3 DNA is TGCGCCAGCAGCCAAGATTGGCAGTCTTATAGCAATCAGCCCCAGCATTTT. The encoded protein is CASSQDWQSYSNQPQHF.

The rearrangement uses TRBV5-1 and TRBJ2-3; 7 bases are a match to TRBD2. With V trimmed by 1 base and J by 0 bases, 8 bases remained unmatched. Looked up from germline, CDR1 is SGHRS and CDR2 is YFSETQ. This CDR3 has 17 residues. In DNA form, the CDR3 reads TGCGCCAGCAGCTTGATGGCTAGCGGCACTAGCACAGATACGCAGTATTTT. The encoded protein is CASSLMASGTSTDTQYF.

This clone was observed a few times. This chain uses TRBV29-1 with TRBJ1-1, with 9 nucleotides matching TRBD1. The CDR3 loop spans 14 amino acids. CDR1 is SQVTM, CDR2 ANQGSEA, per germline. Trimming at V came to 7 bases and at J to 4 bases, leaving 10 bases not matched to a gene. The CDR3 sequence: CSGDRGGSGTEAFF. CDR3 in DNA: TGCAGCGGAGACAGGGGGGGTTCGGGCACTGAAGCTTTCTTT.

The rearrangement links TRBV6-1 to TRBJ2-3, with 8 bases lining up with TRBD2. The CDR3 spans 15 residues. Unmatched junction bases numbered 9, after V lost 6 bases and J lost 4 bases. The germline gives CDR1 MNHNS, CDR2 SASEGT. The CDR3 nucleotides read TGTGCCAGCAGCCTTCGGTCTAGCGGGTCAGATACGCAGTATTTT. Protein: CASSLRSSGSDTQYF.

This chain joins TRBV10-3 and TRBJ1-1; 7 nucleotides align to TRBD1. The germline V gene has CDR1 ENHRY and CDR2 SYGVKD. Unmatched junction bases numbered 6, after V lost 2 bases and J lost 6 bases. There are 14 residues in the CDR3. CDR3 sequence reads: CAISEMVQGAEAFF. As DNA, the CDR3 is TGTGCCATCAGTGAGATGGTCCAGGGGGCTGAAGCTTTCTTT.

J is TRBJ1-5 and V is TRBV15; the D gene is possibly TRBD1 (6 bases). CDR1 and CDR2 (germline): LNHNV, YYDKDF (reference sequence). This CDR3 has 13 residues. Trimming pared 4 bases from V and 4 bases from J, leaving 8 bases between. CDR3 nucleotide sequence: TGTGCCACCAGCATGACAGGAAATCAGCCCCAGCATTTT. Encoded protein: CATSMTGNQPQHF.